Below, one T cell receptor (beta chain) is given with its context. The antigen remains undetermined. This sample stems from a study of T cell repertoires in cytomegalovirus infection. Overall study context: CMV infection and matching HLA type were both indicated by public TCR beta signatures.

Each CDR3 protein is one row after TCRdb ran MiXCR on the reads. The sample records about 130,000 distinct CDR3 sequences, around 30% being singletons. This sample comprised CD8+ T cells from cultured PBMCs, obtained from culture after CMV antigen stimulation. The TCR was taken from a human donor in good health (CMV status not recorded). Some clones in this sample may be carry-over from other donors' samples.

The CDR3 reads CASSLATGLGQPQHF. Written as DNA, the CDR3 is TGTGCCAGCAGTTTAGCAACAGGGCTAGGTCAGCCCCAGCATTTT. This sequence joins TRBV28 and TRBJ1-5; possible D gene TRBD1, 6 bases. There are 15 residues in the CDR3. Deletions cut 2 bases from V and 6 bases from J, with 14 bases between. CDR1 is MDHEN and CDR2 is SYDVKM in the germline V gene.